This entry lists 30 T cell receptor beta chains sequenced from one sample in a study of T cell responses to AZD1222 COVID-19 vaccine. Clones were read by immunoSEQ multiplex PCR, and TCRdb kept only the in-frame ones, dropping some. Among some 100,000 clones, around 87% were seen once, and the ten largest hold about 4.5%. Here the sequenced sample was peripheral blood, taken 28 days after the second AZD1222 dose. Receptor source: an adult who received the AZD1222 COVID-19 vaccine.

The rearrangement links TRBV9 to TRBJ2-1; D unclear. Per germline, CDR1 SGDLS and CDR2 YYNGEE. Trimming cost V 4 bases and J 4 bases, with 15 bases left between them. The CDR3 loop spans 15 amino acids. Here the CDR3 reads CASSPSKFGYNEQFF. The CDR3 DNA reads as TGTGCCAGCAGCCCCTCCAAATTTGGGTACAATGAGCAGTTCTTC.

The chain has TRBV7-2 and TRBJ1-2; D not resolved. V lost 5 bases, J lost 6 bases, and 16 bases lay in between. Germline V CDR1 and CDR2: SGHTA, FQGNSA. The CDR3 has 14 amino acids. The CDR3 DNA is TGTGCCAGCAGCCTAAGTCATGGGCCGGATGGCTACACCTTC. Amino acid sequence: CASSLSHGPDGYTF.

This clone was counted a single time. V is TRBV7-3 and J is TRBJ2-1, with 12 bases matching TRBD2. V dropped 5 bases and J dropped 7; count of bases not matched to a gene: 15. The CDR3 length is 18 residues. Per the germline V gene, CDR1 is SGHTA and CDR2 is FQGTGA. Here the CDR3 reads CASSPFPLLAGGPNEQFF. The CDR3 nucleotides are TGTGCCAGCAGCCCCTTCCCTCTCCTAGCGGGAGGGCCTAATGAGCAGTTCTTC.

The J gene is TRBJ2-2, the V gene TRBV6-2 or TRBV6-3; 9 bases agree with TRBD2. Germline V gene data show CDR1 as MNHEY and CDR2 as SVGEGT. CDR3 size: 16 residues. V lost 5 bases to trimming and J lost 2 bases; unmatched junction nucleotides: 6. CDR3 loop: CASSAAGGDNTGELFF. CDR3 coding DNA: TGTGCCAGCAGTGCCGCGGGGGGGGATAACACCGGGGAGCTGTTTTTT.

The rearrangement joins TRBV9 to TRBJ2-2, with D possibly being TRBD2 (6 bases). The CDR3 runs 16 residues. Germline CDR1 and CDR2: SGDLS and YYNGEE. V shed 4 bases and J shed 2 bases, with 15 bases lying between them. CDR3 sequence: CASSSRGGVNTGELFF. The DNA of the CDR3 is TGTGCCAGCAGCTCGAGGGGCGGGGTAAACACCGGGGAGCTGTTTTTT.

The chain joins TRBV25-1 to TRBJ1-4; D not certain. Per germline, CDR1 MGHDK and CDR2 SYGVNS. V was clipped by 4 bases and J by 8 bases, with 5 bases between them. The CDR3 runs 11 residues. CDR3 coding DNA: TGTGCCAGCAGTGTCCAGGAAAAACTGTTTTTT. Its protein is CASSVQEKLFF.

This clone was seen more than once but under ten times. The rearrangement joins TRBV2 to TRBJ2-7; 8 bases fit TRBD2. CDR1 is SNHLY and CDR2 is FYNNEI in the germline V gene. The J segment lost 5 bases and the V segment lost 11 bases, leaving 14 bases of the junction unmatched. The CDR3 spans 14 residues. The CDR3 loop reads CASTPGGGLDEQYF. The CDR3 DNA sequence: TGTGCCTCTACCCCAGGCGGGGGGCTCGACGAGCAGTACTTC.

The V call is TRBV7-6, the J call TRBJ2-5; the D gene is possibly TRBD2 (5 bases). Per the germline V gene, CDR1 is SGHVS and CDR2 is FNYEAQ. V dropped 4 bases and J dropped 5 bases, with 17 bases sitting between them. The length of the CDR3 is 15 residues. The CDR3 spells CASSSTNLESETQYF. Here the CDR3 DNA reads TGTGCCAGCAGCTCGACTAATTTGGAGTCGGAGACCCAGTACTTC.

This chain joins TRBV6-5 and TRBJ1-5; D unresolved. Germline V gene sequence: CDR1 MNHEY, CDR2 SVGAGI. The V gene lost 8 bases and the J gene lost 0 bases, with 14 bases spanning the gap. The CDR3 length is 15 residues. CDR3 residues: CASFFVHDSNQPQHF. CDR3 DNA sequence: TGTGCCAGCTTCTTTGTTCACGATAGCAATCAGCCCCAGCATTTT.

This clone was recorded once. V gene TRBV6-5 combines with J gene TRBJ2-7; D is perhaps TRBD1 (5 bases). The germline V gene encodes CDR1 MNHEY and CDR2 SVGAGI. The ends were cut back, 4 bases at V and 4 bases at J, with 14 bases in the middle. This CDR3 contains 14 residues. The CDR3 region has the DNA TGTGCCAGCAGTTCTTCAGGGTTTCGGTACGAGCAGTACTTC. It yields the protein CASSSSGFRYEQYF.

The CDR3 here is CASSYPSDEQFF. The CDR3 DNA sequence: TGTGCCAGCAGTTACCCGAGTGATGAGCAGTTCTTC. The V call is TRBV6-5, the J call TRBJ2-1, with D uncertain. The CDR3 is made up of 12 amino acids. Germline V gene lookup returns CDR1 MNHEY and CDR2 SVGAGI. Trimming shortened V by 2 bases and J by 8 bases, and 7 bases separated the two germline ends.

This clone was observed a single time. The gene calls are TRBV19 and TRBJ1-1; TRBD1 might be the D (5 bases). V lost 5 bases and J lost 3, with 10 bases in between. Germline assignment: CDR1 LNHDA and CDR2 SQIVND (reference sequence). There are 13 residues in the CDR3. This CDR3 is CASSGAGYTEAFF. In DNA, the CDR3 is TGTGCCAGTAGTGGGGCAGGATACACTGAAGCTTTCTTT.

The V call is TRBV7-2, the J call TRBJ1-2, with TRBD1 matching over 7 bases. Trimming cost V 1 base and J 4 bases; bases outside gene matches: 3. This CDR3 has 14 amino acids. Per the germline V gene, CDR1 is SGHTA and CDR2 is FQGNSA. The CDR3 loop is CASSLGGTVYGYTF. The DNA of the CDR3 is TGTGCCAGCAGCTTAGGTGGGACAGTCTATGGCTACACCTTC.

This clone was found once. The genes are TRBV19 and TRBJ2-7; 7 nucleotides line up with TRBD2. The CDR3 spans 15 residues. The germline V gene encodes CDR1 LNHDA and CDR2 SQIVND (reference sequence). Unmatched junction bases numbered 10, after V lost 6 bases and J lost 2 bases. CDR3 loop: CASRLADTGPYEQYF. The CDR3 region has the DNA TGTGCCAGTAGGCTAGCGGACACAGGTCCCTACGAGCAGTACTTC.

The J gene is TRBJ2-7, the V gene TRBV5-4, with no clear D. Germline values: CDR1 SGHNT, CDR2 YYREEE (reference sequence). The length of the CDR3 is 14 residues. The V end was cut by 3 bases, the J end by 0 bases, with 10 bases between. CDR3 in amino acids: CASSSITPSYEQYF. CDR3 nucleotides: TGTGCCAGCAGCTCGATTACACCCTCCTACGAGCAGTACTTC.

This chain uses TRBV4-2 with TRBJ2-1, with 12 bases identical to TRBD1. Germline V gives CDR1 LGHNA, CDR2 YNFKEQ. The CDR3 has 18 amino acids. V dropped 4 bases and J dropped 8; count of bases not matched to a gene: 15. CDR3 region: CASSLKSRRDRGRDEQFF. CDR3 DNA: TGTGCCAGCAGCCTCAAAAGCCGGAGGGACAGGGGGCGCGATGAGCAGTTCTTC.

The V call is TRBV28, the J call TRBJ2-7; D possibly uses TRBD1 or TRBD2 (5 bases each). Between the trimmed V and J ends, which lost 5 bases and 6 bases, there was a span of 20 bases. There are 15 residues in the CDR3. Germline CDR1 reads MDHEN; CDR2 reads SYDVKM. The CDR3 DNA is TGTGCCAGCAGTGGGACCGGAGAGGGTACAATCGAGCAGTACTTC. Its protein is CASSGTGEGTIEQYF.

This clone has just one count. The chain joins TRBV7-2 to TRBJ2-3; a weak D match, TRBD2 (5 bases). The V end lost 2 bases, the J end lost 4 bases, and 10 bases lay between the germline ends. CDR1 is SGHTA and CDR2 is FQGNSA in the germline V gene. CDR3 size: 14 residues. This CDR3 is CASSLRGSPDTQYF. CDR3 nucleotide sequence: TGTGCCAGCAGCTTACGAGGGAGCCCAGATACGCAGTATTTT.

The genes are TRBV6-5 and TRBJ1-2; tentative D call: TRBD1 (5 bases). V was pared by 6 bases and J by 3 bases, with 17 bases between. In germline, CDR1 is MNHEY, CDR2 SVGAGI. This CDR3 has 15 amino acids. The CDR3 coding sequence is TGTGCCAGCAGAAATCGGATGGGGCCGCACTATGGCTACACCTTC. Translated: CASRNRMGPHYGYTF.

The V and J genes are TRBV5-1 and TRBJ2-1, with 14 bases that match TRBD2. The CDR3 is 15 residues long. Germline V lookup: CDR1 SGHRS, CDR2 YFSETQ. V was pared by 0 bases and J by 8 bases, with 1 base of the junction left unmatched. The CDR3 region has the DNA TGCGCCAGCAGCTTGGGACTAGCGGGAGGGGATGAGCAGTTCTTC. As protein: CASSLGLAGGDEQFF.

This rearrangement joins TRBV7-9 to TRBJ2-3; no firm D call. Germline V gene sequence: CDR1 SEHNR, CDR2 FQNEAQ (reference sequence). Trimming cost V 0 bases and J 1 base, with 5 bases left between them. This CDR3 contains 14 residues. CDR3 amino acids: CASSLARGTDTQYF. The CDR3 region has the DNA TGTGCCAGCAGCTTAGCCCGGGGCACAGATACGCAGTATTTT.

This chain uses TRBV12-3 or TRBV12-4 with TRBJ1-2, with TRBD1 matching over 8 bases. The trim removed 6 bases at V and 6 bases at J, leaving 6 bases unmatched. The CDR3 consists of 13 residues. The CDR3 DNA is TGTGCCAGCAGCCTAGGACAGGGACATGGCTACACCTTC. Its protein is CASSLGQGHGYTF.

V and J are TRBV3-1 (or the pseudogene TRBV3-2) and TRBJ1-6; TRBD1 matches at 7 bases. Germline assignment: CDR1 LGHDT and CDR2 YNNKEL (reference sequence). The CDR3 covers 14 residues. Trimming cost V 7 bases and J 5 bases; bases outside gene matches: 5. The CDR3 region has the DNA TGTGCCAGCAAGGCTGGGACAGATAATTCACCCCTCCACTTT. It specifies CASKAGTDNSPLHF.

This chain connects TRBV7-3 to TRBJ2-3, with D possibly TRBD2 on 5 matching bases. With 0 bases removed from V and 2 bases from J, the gap between germline ends came to 9 bases. Germline CDR1 is SGHTA and CDR2 is FQGTGA. This CDR3 region has 15 residues. The CDR3 DNA follows: TGTGCCAGCAGCTTAACCAGCGGCTACACAGATACGCAGTATTTT. Translating it yields CASSLTSGYTDTQYF. Full variable domain (outside the CDR3, taken from reference TRBV7-3 and TRBJ2-3): GAGVSQTPSNKVTEKGKYVELRCDPISGHTALYWYRQSLGQGPEFLIYFQGTGAADDSGLPNDRFFAVRPEGSVSTLKIQRTERGDSAVYLCASSLTSGYTDTQYFGPGTRLTVL.

The V gene is TRBV7-9, the J gene TRBJ1-6, with D unclear. V was trimmed by 1 base and J by 18 bases, leaving 13 bases between them. The CDR3 has 12 amino acids. Germline-derived CDR1 and CDR2 are SEHNR and FQNEAQ (reference sequence). The CDR3 loop reads CASSLDGVDPHF. In nucleotides, the CDR3 is TGTGCCAGCAGCTTAGATGGAGTCGACCCCCACTTT.

This clone was detected only once. The V call is TRBV6-5, the J call TRBJ1-3; no reliable D call. V lost 0 bases and J lost 0, with 6 bases in between. Germline V CDR1 and CDR2: MNHEY, SVGAGI. The CDR3 consists of 15 residues. CDR3 region: CASSYSRISGNTIYF. The CDR3 DNA reads TGTGCCAGCAGTTACTCTAGGATCTCTGGAAACACCATATATTTT.

The CDR3 nucleotides are TGCGCCAGCAGCCCCAGGACCGATTCCTACAATGAGCAGTTCTTC. This codes for CASSPRTDSYNEQFF. The V gene is TRBV4-1, the J gene TRBJ2-1; D unclear. CDR1 and CDR2 from the germline V gene are MGHRA and YSYEKL. CDR3 length equals 15 residues. Trimming pared 4 bases from V and 1 base from J, leaving 11 bases between.

The chain couples TRBV7-9 to TRBJ2-3; D is unresolved. Trimming took off 7 bases at V and 10 bases at J, with 18 bases between the two ends. Per germline, CDR1 SEHNR and CDR2 FQNEAQ (reference sequence). There are 13 residues in the CDR3. CDR3 amino acids: CASNQEIDGAQYF. The CDR3 nucleotides are TGTGCCAGCAACCAAGAAATCGACGGTGCGCAGTATTTT.

This clone was found a few times. The DNA for the CDR3 is TGTGCCAGCAGAGTTGGGAGAAACTACGAGCAGTACTTC. Encoded protein: CASRVGRNYEQYF. The chain uses TRBV6-5 and TRBJ2-7; possible D gene TRBD2, 5 bases. This CDR3 region has 13 residues. Deletions cut 6 bases from V and 3 bases from J, with 12 bases between. Germline CDR1 is MNHEY and CDR2 is SVGAGI.

About this clone: The junction differs from germline at one of its ends, possibly a read error. The rearrangement joins TRBV5-6 to TRBJ1-1; D is unresolved. This CDR3 region has 14 residues. Germline CDR1 SGHDT, CDR2 YYEEEE. Written as DNA, the CDR3 is TGTGTCAGCAGCTTCCGCGGGCTGGGCACTGAAGCTTTCTTT. This sequence encodes CVSSFRGLGTEAFF.